This TCR beta chain stems from a study of CD8+ T cells in alopecia areata. Looked up from germline, CDR1 is SGHTA and CDR2 is FQGNSA. V was pared by 5 bases and J by 7 bases, with 5 bases of the junction left unmatched. The CDR3 extends over 14 amino acids. Overall study results and limits: A large proportion of expanded lesional clones were detected persisting in scalp and blood during tofacitinib. Elevated clonality characterized lesional scalp relative to normal scalp, particularly in alopecia totalis/universalis.

Concerning this clone itself: Its antigen is not known.

Once RNA had been extracted, it was reverse transcribed into cDNA to act as the sequencing template. The repertoire was sequenced with immunoSEQ multiplex PCR; TCRdb's copy has only in-frame clones and lacks some. Of 110,000 or so clones in the sample, around three fifths were seen once. As to treatment: oral pan-JAK inhibitor, 5-10 mg twice daily. V gene TRBV7-2 combines with J gene TRBJ2-3; 11 bases agree with TRBD1. Sequenced here: CD4+ T cells sorted from blood, sampled at week 24, from a patient treated with tofacitinib. The clonotype comes from a human donor with alopecia areata. CDR3 nucleotides: TGTGCCAGCAGCCAGGGGGACAGGGGGAATACGCAGTATTTT. Residues: CASSQGDRGNTQYF.